This record concerns one T cell receptor beta chain sequence. Trimming shortened V by 9 bases and J by 0 bases, and 9 bases separated the two germline ends. This CDR3 region has 14 residues. CDR1 is SNHLY and CDR2 is FYNNEI in the germline V gene. Vbeta (60) and Jbeta (13) primers were used in the PCR. Repertoires were generated with immunoSEQ multiplex PCR, while TCRdb's copy carries only in-frame clones and drops some. The sample includes some 200,000 clones, 79% of them seen just once. This sample is part of a study of cytomegalovirus exposure and HLA in healthy donors. The sequence came from a girl aged 10-17 years in good health and CMV-seropositive. The sequencing sample was made of PBMCs. V is TRBV2 and J is TRBJ2-6, with a weak D call TRBD1 (5 bases). Written as DNA, the CDR3 is TGTGCCAGTCGAGACAGCTCTGGGGCCAACGTCCTGACTTTC. Translation: CASRDSSGANVLTF.